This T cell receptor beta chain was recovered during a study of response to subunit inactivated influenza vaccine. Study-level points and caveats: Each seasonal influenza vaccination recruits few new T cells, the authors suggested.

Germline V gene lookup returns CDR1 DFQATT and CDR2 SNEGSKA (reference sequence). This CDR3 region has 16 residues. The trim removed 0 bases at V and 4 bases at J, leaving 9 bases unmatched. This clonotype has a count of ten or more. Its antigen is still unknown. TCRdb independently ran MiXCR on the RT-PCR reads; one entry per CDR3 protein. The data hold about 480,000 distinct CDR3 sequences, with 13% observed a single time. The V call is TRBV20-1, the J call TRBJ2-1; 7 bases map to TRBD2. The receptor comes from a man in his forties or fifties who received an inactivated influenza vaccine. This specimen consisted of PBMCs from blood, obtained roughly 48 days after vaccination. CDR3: CSARDLAGVWYNEQFF. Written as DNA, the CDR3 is TGCAGTGCTAGAGATCTCGCGGGGGTCTGGTACAATGAGCAGTTCTTC.